This T cell receptor beta chain comes out of a study of blood T cells in healthy people across ages. Germline CDR1 ENHRY, CDR2 SYGVKD. CDR3 length: 15 residues. Study-wide findings and caveats: Expanded clonotype changes were possibly confounded by unknown donor CMV status.

Donors ranged from about 6 to 90 years old and were healthy Caucasians in Russia. Investigators took about 10 milliliters of peripheral blood from every donor. The table lists this clonotype with a few counts. Its antigen is unidentified. A second PCR, run for about 7 to 11 cycles, used a sample-barcoded 5' primer plus a J-beta primer mix. TCRdb re-called the 5' RACE reads through MiXCR, storing one row per CDR3 protein. The sample gives about 1.1 million distinct CDR3 sequences, under 40% of which show up once; 10% to 15% is in the top ten. This sequence originates from a man younger than 35 in good health. The V call is TRBV10-3, the J call TRBJ2-1; TRBD2 matches at 10 bases. The DNA end is more similar to TRBJ2-7, so the J call may be wrong. Sequenced material: blood. CDR3 sequence reads: CAISLAGDLYNEQYF. Here the CDR3 DNA reads TGTGCCATCAGTCTAGCGGGGGATCTCTACAATGAGCAGTACTTC.